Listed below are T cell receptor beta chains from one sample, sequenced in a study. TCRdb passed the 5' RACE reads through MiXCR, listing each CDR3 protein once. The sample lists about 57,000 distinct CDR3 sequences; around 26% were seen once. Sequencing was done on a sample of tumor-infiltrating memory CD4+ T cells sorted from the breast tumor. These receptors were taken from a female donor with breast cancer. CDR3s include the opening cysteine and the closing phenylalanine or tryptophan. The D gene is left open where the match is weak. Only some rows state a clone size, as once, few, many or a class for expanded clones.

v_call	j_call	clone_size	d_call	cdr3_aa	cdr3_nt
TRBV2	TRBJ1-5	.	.	CASSEGSNQPQHF	TGTGCCAGCAGTGAAGGTAGCAATCAGCCCCAGCATTTT
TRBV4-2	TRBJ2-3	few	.	CASSPPLADTQYF	TGTGCCAGCAGCCCCCCTTTAGCGGATACGCAGTATTTT
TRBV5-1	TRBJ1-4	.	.	CASSLVGAFGEKLFF	TGCGCCAGCAGCTTGGTTGGGGCGTTCGGTGAAAAACTGTTTTTT
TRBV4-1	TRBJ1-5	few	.	CASSQDRNQPQHF	TGCGCCAGCAGCCAAGACAGGAATCAGCCCCAGCATTTT
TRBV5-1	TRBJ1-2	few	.	CASSLAQGDRVFYGYTF	TGCGCCAGCAGCTTGGCACAGGGAGATAGGGTCTTCTATGGCTACACCTTC
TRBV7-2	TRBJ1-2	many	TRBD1	CASSHYRDRGAYGYTF	TGTGCCAGCAGCCACTACCGGGACAGGGGAGCCTATGGCTACACCTTC
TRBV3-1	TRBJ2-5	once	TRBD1	CASSFTGGQETQYF	TGTGCCAGCAGTTTCACAGGGGGCCAAGAGACCCAGTACTTC
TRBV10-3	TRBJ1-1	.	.	CAITKDGVNTEAFF	TGTGCCATCACTAAGGACGGGGTGAACACTGAAGCTTTCTTT
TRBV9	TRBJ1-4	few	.	CASSVSGSQNEKLFF	TGTGCCAGCAGCGTGAGTGGGTCACAGAATGAAAAACTGTTTTTT
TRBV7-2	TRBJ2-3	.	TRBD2	CASSPLGTRGDTQYF	TGTGCCAGCAGCCCCTTAGGGACTAGGGGAGATACGCAGTATTTT
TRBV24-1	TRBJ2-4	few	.	CATSDPGYRNIQYF	TGTGCCACCAGTGACCCCGGTTATCGTAACATTCAGTACTTC
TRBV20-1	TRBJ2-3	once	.	CSAPNQRASTDTQYF	TGCAGTGCTCCGAACCAGCGGGCTAGCACAGATACGCAGTATTTT
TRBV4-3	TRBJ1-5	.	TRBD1	CASSPRTGGNQPQHF	TGCGCCAGCAGCCCCAGGACAGGGGGCAATCAGCCCCAGCATTTT
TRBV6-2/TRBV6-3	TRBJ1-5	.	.	CASSYGGPGNQPQHF	TGTGCCAGCAGTTACGGGGGGCCGGGCAATCAGCCCCAGCATTTT
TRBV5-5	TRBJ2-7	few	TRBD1	CASSSRQGISYEQYF	TGTGCCAGCAGCTCCAGACAGGGTATTTCCTACGAGCAGTACTTC
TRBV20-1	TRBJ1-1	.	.	CRARARANTEAFF	TGCAGGGCTAGAGCCAGGGCGAACACTGAAGCTTTCTTT
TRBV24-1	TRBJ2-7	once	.	CATSGGNYEQYF	TGTGCCACCAGTGGGGGGAACTACGAGCAGTACTTC
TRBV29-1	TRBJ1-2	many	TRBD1	CSVEVGGQALLNYGYTF	TGCAGCGTTGAAGTAGGAGGACAGGCACTCCTCAACTATGGCTACACCTTC
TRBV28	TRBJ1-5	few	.	CASSYGGQPQHF	TGTGCCAGCAGTTATGGGGGACAGCCCCAGCATTTT
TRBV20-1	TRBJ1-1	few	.	CSALMNTEAFF	TGCAGTGCCCTTATGAACACTGAAGCTTTCTTT
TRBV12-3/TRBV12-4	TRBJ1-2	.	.	CASSLAGQTSYGYTF	TGTGCCAGCAGTTTAGCAGGACAGACTTCCTATGGCTACACCTTC
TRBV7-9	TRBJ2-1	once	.	CASSLVDGAEQFF	TGTGCCAGCAGCTTAGTAGACGGCGCTGAGCAGTTCTTC
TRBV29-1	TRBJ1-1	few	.	CSVSQGMNTEAFF	TGCAGCGTTTCACAGGGTATGAACACTGAAGCTTTCTTT
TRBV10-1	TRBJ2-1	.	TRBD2	CASSDSGTGLASNEQFF	TGCGCCAGCAGTGACTCAGGGACGGGACTAGCAAGTAATGAGCAGTTCTTC
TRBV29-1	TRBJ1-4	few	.	CSALDTNEKLFF	TGCAGCGCTTTGGACACAAATGAAAAACTGTTTTTT
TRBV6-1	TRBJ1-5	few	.	CASSEQRGNQPQHF	TGTGCCAGCAGTGAACAACGGGGCAATCAGCCCCAGCATTTT
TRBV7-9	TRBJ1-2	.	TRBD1	CASSSGTGSWTF	TGTGCCAGCAGCTCCGGGACAGGGTCTTGGACCTTC
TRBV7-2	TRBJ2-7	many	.	CASSLTYEQYF	TGTGCCAGCAGCTTAACCTACGAGCAGTACTTC
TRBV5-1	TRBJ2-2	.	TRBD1	CASSRLSGTANTGELFF	TGCGCCAGCAGCCGACTCTCCGGGACAGCGAACACCGGGGAGCTGTTTTTT
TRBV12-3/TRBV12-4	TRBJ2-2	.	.	CASSSILNTGELFF	TGTGCCAGCAGTTCCATTTTAAACACCGGGGAGCTGTTTTTT
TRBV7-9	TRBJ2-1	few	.	CASSRGGNEQFF	TGTGCCAGCAGCCGTGGTGGGAATGAGCAGTTCTTC
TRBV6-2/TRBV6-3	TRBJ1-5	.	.	CASSSDGAPNQPQHF	TGTGCCAGCAGTTCGGATGGGGCCCCTAATCAGCCCCAGCATTTT
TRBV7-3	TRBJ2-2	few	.	CASSRTAPGELFF	TGTGCCAGCAGCCGAACAGCTCCCGGGGAGCTGTTTTTT
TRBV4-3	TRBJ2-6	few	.	CASSQEHFGPGANVLTF	TGCGCCAGCAGCCAAGAGCATTTTGGCCCTGGGGCCAACGTCCTGACTTTC
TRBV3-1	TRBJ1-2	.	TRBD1	CASSQGTGYGYTF	TGTGCCAGCAGCCAAGGGACAGGCTATGGCTACACCTTC
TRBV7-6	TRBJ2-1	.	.	CASSSGLLNEQFF	TGTGCCAGCAGCTCGGGACTTCTCAACGAGCAGTTCTTC
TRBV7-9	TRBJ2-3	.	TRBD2	CASSPSSGRGDTQYF	TGTGCCAGCAGCCCCTCTAGCGGGAGAGGGGATACGCAGTATTTT
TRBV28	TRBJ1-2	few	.	CASRLNYGYTF	TGTGCCAGCAGGCTCAACTATGGCTACACCTTC
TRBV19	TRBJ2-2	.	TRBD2	CASRIGRASGGELFF	TGTGCCAGTAGGATCGGGAGGGCCAGTGGCGGGGAGCTGTTTTTT
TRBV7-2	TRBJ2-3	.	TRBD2	CASSSTSGWDTQYF	TGTGCCAGCAGCTCGACTAGCGGGTGGGATACGCAGTATTTT
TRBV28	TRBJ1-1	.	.	CASSLSLGQTEAFF	TGTGCCAGCAGTTTATCCCTCGGACAAACTGAAGCTTTCTTT
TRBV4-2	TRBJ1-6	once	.	CASSQVGANSPLHF	TGTGCCAGCAGCCAAGTTGGGGCGAATTCACCCCTCCACTTT
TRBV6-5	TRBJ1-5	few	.	CASSYSRVGGQPQHF	TGTGCCAGCAGTTACTCAAGGGTTGGGGGACAGCCCCAGCATTTT
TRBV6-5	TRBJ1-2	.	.	CASRAPGRDYGYTF	TGTGCCAGCAGAGCCCCTGGACGGGACTATGGCTACACCTTC
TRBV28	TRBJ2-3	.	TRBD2	CASRKIAGVADTQYF	TGTGCCAGCAGGAAAATAGCGGGAGTAGCAGATACGCAGTATTTT
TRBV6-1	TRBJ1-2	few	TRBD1	CASTEPGQGPSYTF	TGTGCCAGTACGGAACCGGGACAGGGGCCGAGCTACACCTTC
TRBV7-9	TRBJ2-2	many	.	CASSWDTGELFF	TGTGCCAGCAGCTGGGACACCGGGGAGCTGTTTTTT
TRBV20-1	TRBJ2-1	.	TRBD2	CSARAFGTSVINEQFF	TGCAGTGCTAGGGCCTTCGGGACTAGTGTAATCAATGAGCAGTTCTTC
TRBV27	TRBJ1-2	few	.	CASRGPGQKAGYTF	TGTGCCAGCAGGGGCCCGGGACAAAAAGCGGGCTACACCTTC
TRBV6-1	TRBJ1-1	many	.	CASSEAWGHTEAFF	TGTGCCAGCAGTGAAGCGTGGGGGCACACTGAAGCTTTCTTT
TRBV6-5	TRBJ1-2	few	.	CASSYSLGQGYTF	TGTGCCAGCAGTTACTCACTTGGGCAGGGCTACACCTTC
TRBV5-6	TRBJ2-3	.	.	CASSLYSGGTDTQYF	TGTGCCAGCAGCTTGTACAGCGGAGGCACAGATACGCAGTATTTT
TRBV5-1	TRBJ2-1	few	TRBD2	CASRSSGSDEQFF	TGCGCCAGCAGGTCCAGCGGGAGTGATGAGCAGTTCTTC
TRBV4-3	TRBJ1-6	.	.	CASSQDLSTARNSPLHF	TGCGCCAGCAGCCAAGATCTATCGACAGCCAGGAATTCACCCCTCCACTTT
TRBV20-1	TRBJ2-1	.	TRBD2	CSARRREWYNEQFF	TGCAGTGCTAGAAGGCGGGAGTGGTACAATGAGCAGTTCTTC
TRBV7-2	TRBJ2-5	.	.	CASTTRVAETQYF	TGTGCCAGTACTACCAGGGTCGCGGAGACCCAGTACTTC
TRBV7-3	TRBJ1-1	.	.	CASGSDLGTEAFF	TGTGCCAGCGGCTCAGACCTGGGGACCGAAGCTTTCTTT
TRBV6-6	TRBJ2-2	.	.	CAGMSANTGELFF	TGTGCCGGCATGTCCGCGAACACCGGGGAGCTGTTTTTT
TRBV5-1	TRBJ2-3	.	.	CASSRGYTDTQYF	TGCGCCAGCAGCCGTGGTTACACAGATACGCAGTATTTT
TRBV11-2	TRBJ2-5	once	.	CASSLVRLEKETQYF	TGTGCCAGCAGCTTAGTTCGACTTGAGAAAGAGACCCAGTACTTC